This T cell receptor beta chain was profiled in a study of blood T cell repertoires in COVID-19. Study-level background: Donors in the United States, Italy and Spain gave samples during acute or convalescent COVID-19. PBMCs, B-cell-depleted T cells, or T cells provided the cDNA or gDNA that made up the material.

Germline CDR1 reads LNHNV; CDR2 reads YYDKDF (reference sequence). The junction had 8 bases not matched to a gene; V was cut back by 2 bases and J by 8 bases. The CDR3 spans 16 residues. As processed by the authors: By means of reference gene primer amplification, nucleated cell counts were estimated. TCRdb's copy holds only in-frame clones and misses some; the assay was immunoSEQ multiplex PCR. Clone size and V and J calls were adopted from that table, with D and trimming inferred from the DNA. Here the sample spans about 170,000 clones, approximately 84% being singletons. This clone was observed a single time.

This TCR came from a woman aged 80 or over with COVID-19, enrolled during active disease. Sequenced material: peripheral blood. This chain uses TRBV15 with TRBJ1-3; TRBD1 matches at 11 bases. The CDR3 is CATSRPRDRGWDTIYF. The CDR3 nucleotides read TGTGCCACCAGCAGACCCCGGGACAGGGGGTGGGACACCATATATTTT.